The source of this TCR beta chain is a study of OX40 agonist ivuxolimab in advanced cancers. Trimming removed 8 bases from V and 2 bases from J; junction bases left unmatched: 19. Germline V CDR1 and CDR2: SGHDT, YYEEEE. The CDR3 is 18 amino acids. Profiling relied on immunoSEQ multiplex PCR, and the TCRdb table lists in-frame clones only, not all of them. The sample lists some 31,000 clones, roughly 86% occurring once. This specimen was CD4+ or CD8+ T cells sorted from blood, taken in a trial of the OX40 agonist ivuxolimab. This receptor was identified in an adult with an advanced solid tumor such as melanoma, head and neck, liver or kidney cancer. The chain employs TRBV5-6 and TRBJ2-7; TRBD2 matches 10 bases. CDR3 sequence: CASRLGGSGRPATYEQYF. The CDR3 DNA reads as TGTGCCAGTAGGCTGGGGGGTAGCGGGAGGCCGGCGACCTACGAGCAGTACTTC.